This TCR beta chain was sequenced for a study of shared clonotypes between healthy human individuals. Study overall: Donors, aged 18 to 49, were a couple of women and three men.

Generated by immunoSEQ multiplex PCR, the TCRdb table keeps only in-frame clones and is missing some. The data show around 2,000,000 clones, around 93% seen once. This CDR3 comprises 14 residues. J gave up 4 bases and V 6 bases, and 6 bases lay outside the gene matches. Per germline, CDR1 MNHEY and CDR2 SMNVEV (reference sequence). In the naive CD8 group, cells lacked CD45RO and were positively selected for CCR7, so terminally differentiated effector memory CD45RA+ cells were left out. V gene TRBV27 combines with J gene TRBJ1-5; 7 bases are a match to TRBD1. This TCR derives from a man aged 18 to 30 in good health. Some clones in this sample may be carry-over from other donors' samples. The specimen sequenced was naive CD8+ T cells from PBMCs. In DNA form, the CDR3 reads TGTGCCAGCAGATACAGGGGTGGGAATCAGCCCCAGCATTTT. This sequence encodes CASRYRGGNQPQHF.